One sample yielded the 5 T cell receptor beta chains listed below, sequenced in a study of blood T cells in healthy people across ages. Combining a sample-barcoded 5' primer with a J-beta primer mix, a second PCR ran for 7 to 11 cycles. Each CDR3 protein gets one entry after TCRdb re-called the 5' RACE reads with MiXCR. The profile shows about 680,000 distinct CDR3 sequences, approximately 49% of them singletons. Specimen: blood. Receptor source: a woman aged 60-75 years in good health.

The genes are TRBV27 and TRBJ2-7, with TRBD1 matching 7 bases. V shed 0 bases, J shed 12 bases, and the junction held 14 bases outside the gene matches. The germline V gene has CDR1 MNHEY and CDR2 SMNVEV (reference sequence). The CDR3 sequence is 15 residues long. For the CDR3, the DNA is TGTGCCAGCAGTTTATCGCCCAGGGGGTCGTCTTATATGTACTTC. It translates to CASSLSPRGSSYMYF.

The chain carries TRBV14 and TRBJ2-1, with TRBD2 matching 7 bases. V gave up 5 bases and J gave up 1 base; unmatched junction bases: 5. This CDR3 contains 15 residues. The germline V gene has CDR1 SGHDN and CDR2 FVKESK. The CDR3 DNA reads as TGTGCCAGCAGCACACCTAGCGGTTCCTACAATGAGCAGTTCTTC. Encoded protein: CASSTPSGSYNEQFF.

This clonotype was found many times. The chain recombines TRBV24-1 with TRBJ2-1, with D perhaps given as TRBD1 or TRBD2 (5 bases each). CDR1 and CDR2 (germline): KGHDR, SFDVKD. The germline V and J ends were trimmed by 5 bases and 0 bases, with 10 bases remaining between them. This CDR3 is built from 15 residues. CDR3 protein: CATSGDGSSYNEQFF. The CDR3 bases are TGTGCCACCAGTGGGGACGGTTCCTCCTACAATGAGCAGTTCTTC.

This clonotype was picked up a small number of times. This chain connects TRBV15 to TRBJ2-7; tentatively, D is TRBD1 or TRBD2 (5 bases each). CDR3 length: 14 residues. The V gene lost 5 bases and the J gene lost 2 bases, with 13 bases spanning the gap. Per germline, CDR1 LNHNV and CDR2 YYDKDF (reference sequence). The chain's CDR3 is CATSGGSGPYEQYF. CDR3 DNA sequence: TGTGCCACCAGCGGGGGTTCGGGTCCCTACGAGCAGTACTTC.

This clonotype was counted between two and nine times. This sequence joins TRBV10-3 and TRBJ2-1, with D unresolved. Germline CDR1 is ENHRY and CDR2 is SYGVKD. The CDR3 contains 13 residues. Between the trimmed V and J ends, which lost 4 bases and 8 bases, there was a span of 12 bases. DNA for the CDR3: TGTGCCATCAGTGGGGCCCCCTCCCATGAGCAGTTCTTC. Its translation is CAISGAPSHEQFF.